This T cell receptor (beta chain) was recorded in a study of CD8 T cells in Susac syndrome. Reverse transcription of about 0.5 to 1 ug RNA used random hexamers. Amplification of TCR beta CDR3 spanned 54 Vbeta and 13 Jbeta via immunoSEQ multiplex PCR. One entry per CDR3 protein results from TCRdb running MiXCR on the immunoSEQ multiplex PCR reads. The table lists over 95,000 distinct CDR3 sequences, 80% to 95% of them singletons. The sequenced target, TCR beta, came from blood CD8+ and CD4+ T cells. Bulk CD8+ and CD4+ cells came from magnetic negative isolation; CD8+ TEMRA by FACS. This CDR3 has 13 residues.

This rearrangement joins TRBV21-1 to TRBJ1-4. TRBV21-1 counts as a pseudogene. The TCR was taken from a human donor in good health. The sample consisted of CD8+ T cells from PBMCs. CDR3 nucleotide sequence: TGTGCCAGAAGACTCACCTCTAATGAAAAACTGTTTTTT. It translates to CARRLTSNEKLFF.